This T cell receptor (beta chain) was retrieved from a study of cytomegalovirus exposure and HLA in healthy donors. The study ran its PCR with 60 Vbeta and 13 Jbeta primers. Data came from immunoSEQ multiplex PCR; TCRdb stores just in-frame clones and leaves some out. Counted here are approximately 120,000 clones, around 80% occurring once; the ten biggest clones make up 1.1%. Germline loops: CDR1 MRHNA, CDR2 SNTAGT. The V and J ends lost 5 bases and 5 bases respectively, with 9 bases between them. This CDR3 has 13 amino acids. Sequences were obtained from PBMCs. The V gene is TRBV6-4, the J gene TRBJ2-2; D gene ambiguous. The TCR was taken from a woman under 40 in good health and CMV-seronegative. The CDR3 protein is CASSPSGTGELFF. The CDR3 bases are TGTGCCAGCAGTCCCTCCGGGACCGGGGAGCTGTTTTTT.